This T cell receptor (beta chain) was sequenced in a study of cytomegalovirus exposure and HLA in healthy donors. The junction had 10 bases not matched to a gene; V was cut back by 4 bases and J by 4 bases. There are 16 residues in the CDR3. Germline V gives CDR1 SGHAT, CDR2 FQNNGV. The PCR contained 60 Vbeta and 13 Jbeta primers. TCRdb keeps only in-frame clones here, not all; method: immunoSEQ multiplex PCR. The sample lists approximately 170,000 clones; around 85% were seen once. The chain combines TRBV11-2 with TRBJ1-2; 9 bases are a match to TRBD1. The source of this sequence is a male donor in good health and CMV-seronegative. The sequenced material came from PBMCs. The CDR3 sequence: CASSSWTGAVPYGYTF. DNA for the CDR3: TGTGCCAGCAGCTCTTGGACAGGGGCCGTCCCCTATGGCTACACCTTC.